This is a list of T cell receptor beta chains from one sample in a study of metastatic and nonmetastatic thyroid tumors. TCRdb re-called the PCR reads with MiXCR. The sample includes about 6,500 clones, about two fifths of them seen just once. Specimen: tumor tissue. Receptors originate from a female donor with papillary thyroid cancer or a benign thyroid nodule (not recorded which). Some clones in this sample may be carry-over from other donors' samples. Both conserved end residues are part of each CDR3. Fields, in order: J gene, D gene, V gene, clone size, CDR3 protein, CDR3 DNA. The D gene is left open where the match is weak. Only part of the rows carry a size: once, few, many, or a class if the clone is expanded.

TRBJ1-1 - TRBV6-2/TRBV6-3 - CASSYRRGAEAFF TGTGCCAGCAGTTACCGAAGGGGTGCTGAAGCTTTCTTT
TRBJ2-3 TRBD2 TRBV27 few CASSLSRGGTDTQYF TGTGCCAGCAGTTTATCACGCGGGGGTACAGATACGCAGTATTTT
TRBJ2-7 TRBD2 TRBV6-5 - CASSLSGTSGILPYEQYF TGTGCCAGCAGTTTGTCCGGGACTAGCGGGATTCTGCCGTACGAGCAGTACTTC
TRBJ2-7 - TRBV29-1 - CSVGREGEQYF TGCAGCGTGGGCAGGGAAGGGGAGCAGTACTTC
TRBJ1-1 TRBD1 TRBV19 many CASSPRTGDFTEAFF TGTGCCAGTAGTCCGAGGACAGGGGATTTCACTGAAGCTTTCTTT
TRBJ2-3 - TRBV12-3/TRBV12-4 few CASSFHSASTDTQYF TGTGCCAGCAGTTTCCACTCTGCTAGCACAGATACGCAGTATTTT
TRBJ2-7 TRBD1 TRBV28 - CASIPRTGGYEQYF TGTGCCAGCATACCCAGGACAGGGGGCTACGAGCAGTACTTC
TRBJ1-1 - TRBV11-2 - CASSLAGSGNTEAFF TGTGCCAGCAGCCTGGCAGGGAGTGGAAACACTGAAGCTTTCTTT
TRBJ2-5 - TRBV19 medium-sized CASSIGGRWRGQETQYF TGTGCCAGTAGTATAGGGGGACGGTGGCGGGGACAAGAGACCCAGTACTTC
TRBJ1-1 - TRBV27 few CASSLGRGTEAFF TGTGCCAGCAGTTTAGGCAGGGGAACTGAAGCTTTCTTT
TRBJ2-1 TRBD2 TRBV6-1 few CASRSGTIGRNDQFF TGTGCCAGCAGGTCCGGGACTATTGGTCGGAATGATCAGTTCTTC
TRBJ1-2 TRBD1 TRBV18 - CASSSTDRVGDYGYTF TGTGCCAGCTCATCAACGGACAGGGTGGGGGATTATGGCTACACCTTC
TRBJ1-2 - TRBV6-5 few CASSYGIWAEDGYTF TGTGCCAGCAGTTACGGTATATGGGCGGAGGATGGCTACACCTTC
TRBJ2-7 TRBD1 TRBV12-3/TRBV12-4 - CASSLGQGKQYF TGTGCCAGCAGTCTGGGACAGGGCAAGCAGTACTTC
TRBJ2-7 TRBD2 TRBV6-2/TRBV6-3 few CASSSPSGGGYEQYF TGTGCCAGCAGTTCACCAAGCGGGGGGGGATACGAGCAGTACTTC
TRBJ1-2 - TRBV27 few CASFPSSGVDGGYTF TGTGCCAGCTTCCCCTCTTCCGGGGTCGACGGAGGCTACACCTTC